This T cell receptor beta chain emerged from a study of early T cells in non-severe SARS-CoV-2 infection. In the study overall: RNA in bulk from unsorted whole blood was sequenced, and chains were unpaired. The study's findings and limits: Anti-spike CD8 responses were favored by VDJdb matching, which missed private and CD4 specificities.

Unique molecular identifiers were affixed to single, distinct cDNA molecules. One entry per CDR3 protein, called by TCRdb with MiXCR from the 5' RACE reads. The repertoire consists of 87,000 or so distinct CDR3 sequences, with 14% occurring once and the leading ten covering roughly 6%. About this clonotype itself: What it binds is unknown.

The germline V gene has CDR1 MNHEY and CDR2 SMNVEV (reference sequence). The CDR3 length is 13 residues. Trimming cost V 6 bases and J 0 bases, with 8 bases left between them. The sample comprised whole blood. The clonotype was recovered from an adult who was a healthcare worker with PCR-confirmed SARS-CoV-2 infection or an uninfected control (not recorded which). The gene calls are TRBV27 and TRBJ1-1; unclear D gene. The CDR3 here is CASSFQMNTEAFF. CDR3 DNA sequence: TGTGCCAGCAGCTTTCAAATGAACACTGAAGCTTTCTTT.